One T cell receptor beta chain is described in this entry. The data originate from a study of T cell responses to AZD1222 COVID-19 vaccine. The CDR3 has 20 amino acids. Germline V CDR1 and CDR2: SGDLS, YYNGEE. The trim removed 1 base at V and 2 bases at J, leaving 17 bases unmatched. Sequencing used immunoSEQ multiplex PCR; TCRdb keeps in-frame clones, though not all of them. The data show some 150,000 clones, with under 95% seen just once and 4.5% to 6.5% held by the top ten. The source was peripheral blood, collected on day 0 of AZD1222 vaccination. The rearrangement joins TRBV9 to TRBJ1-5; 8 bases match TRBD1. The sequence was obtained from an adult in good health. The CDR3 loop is CASSVQTKDRVLGGNQPQHF. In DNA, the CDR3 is TGTGCCAGCAGCGTACAAACCAAGGACAGGGTCTTGGGAGGCAATCAGCCCCAGCATTTT.